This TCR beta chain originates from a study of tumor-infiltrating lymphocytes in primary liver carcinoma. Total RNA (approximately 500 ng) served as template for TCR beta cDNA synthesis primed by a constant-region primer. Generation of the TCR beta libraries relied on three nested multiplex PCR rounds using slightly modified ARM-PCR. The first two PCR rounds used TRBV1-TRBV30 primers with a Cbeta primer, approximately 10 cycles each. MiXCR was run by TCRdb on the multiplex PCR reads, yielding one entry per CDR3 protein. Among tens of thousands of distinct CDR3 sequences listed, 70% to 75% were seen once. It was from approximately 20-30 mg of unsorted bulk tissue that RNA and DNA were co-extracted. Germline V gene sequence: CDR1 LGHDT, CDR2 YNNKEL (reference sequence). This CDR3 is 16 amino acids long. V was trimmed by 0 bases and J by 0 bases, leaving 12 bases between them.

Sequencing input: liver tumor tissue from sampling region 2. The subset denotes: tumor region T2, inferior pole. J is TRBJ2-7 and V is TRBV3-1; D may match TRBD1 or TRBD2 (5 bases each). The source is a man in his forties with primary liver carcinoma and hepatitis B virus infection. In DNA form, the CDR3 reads TGTGCCAGCAGCCAAGATCCCGGGACGGCCTCCTACGAGCAGTACTTC. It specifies CASSQDPGTASYEQYF.